Reported below is one TCR beta chain. Germline CDR1 and CDR2: SGHTA and FQGTGA. This CDR3 is 13 amino acids long. V was shortened by 5 bases and J by 1 base, with 8 bases between the two germline ends. This sample stems from a study of T cell changes during pregnancy in multiple sclerosis. Repertoires were generated with immunoSEQ multiplex PCR, while TCRdb's copy carries only in-frame clones and drops some. The sample shows tens of thousands of clones, about 90% of them seen only once. The material sequenced was CD4+ T cells from peripheral blood mononuclear cells, taken in the second trimester of pregnancy. This TCR was sampled from a female donor in good health, enrolled as a control in a pregnancy study. The chain joins TRBV7-3 to TRBJ1-1; tentative D call: TRBD1 (6 bases). The CDR3 sequence is CASSRGANTEAFF. CDR3 DNA: TGTGCCAGCAGCCGGGGGGCGAACACTGAAGCTTTCTTT.